What follows are 11 T cell receptor beta chains derived from one specimen sequenced in a study of cytomegalovirus exposure and HLA in healthy donors. TCRdb's table, derived via immunoSEQ multiplex PCR, lists solely in-frame clones and lacks some. Of roughly 60,000 clones in the sample, around 94% were seen once. What was sequenced was PBMCs. The receptors were gathered from a man between 18 and 35 years old in good health and CMV-seronegative.

The rearrangement links TRBV5-4 to TRBJ1-1; 7 bases fit TRBD1. The CDR3 is 13 amino acids. Germline CDR1 reads SGHNT; CDR2 reads YYREEE (reference sequence). V lost 10 bases and J lost 1; bases outside the gene matches: 7. For the CDR3, the DNA is TGTGCCGGCCGACAGGGCCGGAACACTGAAGCTTTCTTT. Protein: CAGRQGRNTEAFF.

This sequence joins TRBV5-1 and TRBJ1-1, with 9 bases fitting TRBD1. Germline values: CDR1 SGHRS, CDR2 YFSETQ. Trimming took 4 bases from V and 4 from J; bases not matched to a gene: 5. The CDR3 runs 14 residues. The CDR3 DNA reads as TGCGCCAGCAGCGGTACAGGGGGCCCCACTGAAGCTTTCTTT. Its translation: CASSGTGGPTEAFF.

The chain recombines TRBV28 with TRBJ2-3; D might be TRBD2 (5 bases). Germline values: CDR1 MDHEN, CDR2 SYDVKM. The CDR3 runs 15 residues. V shed 3 bases and J shed 1 base, with 11 bases lying between them. This CDR3 is CASSFSGAGTDTQYF. As DNA, the CDR3 is TGTGCCAGCAGTTTCAGCGGAGCTGGCACAGATACGCAGTATTTT.

V gene TRBV4-2 combines with J gene TRBJ1-1; no firm D call. The CDR3 is made up of 16 amino acids. In germline, CDR1 is LGHNA, CDR2 YNFKEQ. The V gene lost 0 bases and the J gene lost 1 base, with 12 bases spanning the gap. This CDR3 is CASSQDLGGGNTEAFF. The DNA for the CDR3 is TGTGCCAGCAGCCAAGATCTTGGAGGAGGGAACACTGAAGCTTTCTTT.

The J gene is TRBJ1-1, the V gene TRBV7-9; D is unresolved. The CDR3 runs 12 residues. V lost 1 base and J 6 bases, leaving 6 bases between the germline ends. From germline, CDR1 is SEHNR and CDR2 FQNEAQ (reference sequence). The chain's CDR3 is CASSLVGAEAFF. The CDR3 nucleotides are TGTGCCAGCAGCTTAGTCGGGGCTGAAGCTTTCTTT.

The rearrangement uses TRBV7-6 and TRBJ2-2; TRBD1 matches at 7 bases. CDR1 and CDR2 (germline): SGHVS, FNYEAQ. V lost 2 bases, J lost 5 bases, and 14 bases stayed unmatched. The CDR3 covers 18 residues. The CDR3 spells CASSLTMTGKGETGELFF. The CDR3 DNA is TGTGCCAGCAGCTTAACCATGACAGGGAAGGGTGAAACCGGGGAGCTGTTTTTT.

The rearrangement uses TRBV7-2 and TRBJ2-7; 7 bases match TRBD2. The CDR3 has 16 residues. The ends lost 5 bases at V and 5 bases at J; junction bases unmatched: 15. CDR1 and CDR2 from the germline V gene are SGHTA and FQGNSA. The CDR3 DNA follows: TGTGCCAGCAGCCCCAGTTCCCGGGACTATAGCAACGAGCAGTACTTC. This codes for CASSPSSRDYSNEQYF.

The chain has TRBV6-6 and TRBJ2-1; 9 nucleotides align to TRBD2. This CDR3 contains 15 residues. Germline V gene data show CDR1 as MNHNY and CDR2 as SVGAGI (reference sequence). The junction had 5 bases not matched to a gene; V was cut back by 0 bases and J by 8 bases. This CDR3 reads CASSYSSGSRHEQFF. The DNA of the CDR3 is TGTGCCAGCAGTTACTCTAGCGGGAGCAGGCATGAGCAGTTCTTC.

The chain recombines TRBV11-1 with TRBJ2-7, with a possible D match to TRBD2 (6 bases). Germline values: CDR1 SGHAT, CDR2 FQDESV (reference sequence). Trimming stripped 4 bases from V and 5 bases from J, with 24 bases between. CDR3 length equals 17 residues. CDR3 loop: CASSSKLVSTSLDEQYF. CDR3 sequence (DNA): TGTGCCAGCAGCTCCAAACTTGTGTCAACTAGCCTCGACGAGCAGTACTTC.

V is TRBV19 and J is TRBJ2-7; 8 bases map to TRBD1. With V trimmed by 3 bases and J by 5 bases, 9 bases remained unmatched. The germline V gene has CDR1 LNHDA and CDR2 SQIVND (reference sequence). This CDR3 is 15 amino acids long. CDR3 bases: TGTGCCAGTAGTATCCTAGGACAGGGTATCAACGAGCAGTACTTC. This encodes CASSILGQGINEQYF.

The V gene is TRBV30, the J gene TRBJ2-2, with a possible D match to TRBD2 (6 bases). The V end was cut by 3 bases, the J end by 3 bases, with 17 bases between. The germline V gene has CDR1 GTSNPN and CDR2 SVGIG (reference sequence). The length of the CDR3 is 16 residues. The CDR3 reads CAWREGPRGYTGELFF. CDR3 nucleotides: TGTGCCTGGAGAGAGGGCCCGCGGGGATACACCGGGGAGCTGTTTTTT. The variable domain in full, with the rest retrieved from reference TRBV30 and TRBJ2-2, is SQTIHQWPATLVQPVGSPLSLECTVEGTSNPNLYWYRQAAGRGLQLLFYSVGIGQISSEVPQNLSASRPQDRQFILSSKKLLLSDSGFYLCAWREGPRGYTGELFFGEGSRLTVL.